The clone carrying this T cell receptor (beta chain) has only a few counts. Per germline, CDR1 MNHNY and CDR2 SVGAGI (reference sequence). The ends were cut back, 7 bases at V and 0 bases at J, with 9 bases in the middle. The CDR3 is 14 amino acids. Original analysis: Counts of nucleated cells, estimated from reference gene primer amplification, were obtained. The protocol was immunoSEQ multiplex PCR, while the TCRdb copy is restricted to in-frame clones and leaves out a portion. For V, J and clone size, that table is used; D and trimming come from the DNA. This sample has 130,000 to 150,000 clones, with 84% found just once. This sample is part of a study of blood T cell repertoires in COVID-19. In the study overall: Donors in the United States, Italy and Spain gave samples during acute or convalescent COVID-19. Nucleic acid was either cDNA or gDNA, and it came from T cells, B-cell-depleted T cells, or PBMCs.

V is TRBV6-6 and J is TRBJ1-4; no clear D gene. The TCR comes from a man in his sixties with active or convalescent COVID-19. Input material: peripheral blood. CDR3 in amino acids: CASTNGATNEKLFF. The CDR3 DNA sequence: TGTGCCAGCACAAACGGTGCAACTAATGAAAAACTGTTTTTT.